The 24 T cell receptor beta chains given below trace back to one sample, sequenced in a study of shared clonotypes between healthy human individuals. The method was immunoSEQ multiplex PCR; TCRdb's version includes in-frame clones alone and lacks a portion of them. Here the sample spans under 750,000 clones, 55% to 80% being singletons. Sequenced: memory CD4+ T cells sorted from blood. Stated subset: CD45RA-negative fraction. The receptors stem from a woman in her 30s in good health.

As concerns this clone: Different DNA sequences within this sample yield the same CDR3. DNA of the CDR3: TGTGCCAGTAGTACCGGGACTAGTAAAGAGACCCAGTACTTC. Amino acids: CASSTGTSKETQYF. This rearrangement joins TRBV19 to TRBJ2-5; 8 bases fit TRBD2. Looked up from germline, CDR1 is LNHDA and CDR2 is SQIVND (reference sequence). CDR3 length equals 14 residues. With 4 bases clipped from V and 3 bases from J, the junction kept 4 bases outside the gene matches.

This clone was counted only a few times. This rearrangement joins TRBV19 to TRBJ1-5; tentative D call: TRBD1 (6 bases). Trimming cost V 0 bases and J 7 bases, with 16 bases left between them. Germline CDR1 LNHDA, CDR2 SQIVND (reference sequence). There are 16 residues in the CDR3. CDR3 region: CASSIDPTGSWQPQHF. CDR3 in DNA: TGTGCCAGTAGTATAGATCCCACAGGGTCGTGGCAGCCCCAGCATTTT. The full variable domain, in which reference TRBV19 and TRBJ1-5 provide the parts outside the CDR3, is DGGITQSPKYLFRKEGQNVTLSCEQNLNHDAMYWYRQDPGQGLRLIYYSQIVNDFQKGDIAEGYSVSREKKESFPLTVTSAQKNPTAFYLCASSIDPTGSWQPQHFGDGTRLSIL.

The V and J genes are TRBV19 and TRBJ2-1; D remains unclear. Germline CDR1 LNHDA, CDR2 SQIVND (reference sequence). Between the trimmed V and J ends, which lost 3 bases and 2 bases, there was a span of 8 bases. This CDR3 spans 14 amino acids. This chain's CDR3 is CASSMGSTYNEQFF. As DNA, the CDR3 is TGTGCCAGTAGTATGGGCTCCACCTACAATGAGCAGTTCTTC.

The chain uses TRBV27 and TRBJ1-2; the D gene is possibly TRBD1 (6 bases). Germline assignment: CDR1 MNHEY and CDR2 SMNVEV (reference sequence). V lost 6 bases, J lost 7 bases, and 15 bases lay in between. The CDR3 has 13 residues. The chain's CDR3 is CASSPRTAVGYTF. The CDR3 nucleotides are TGTGCCAGCAGCCCGAGGACAGCTGTTGGCTACACCTTC.

This clone has only a few counts. The sample carries other DNA sequences with the same CDR3. The chain carries TRBV6-5 and TRBJ1-2; 10 bases agree with TRBD1. Germline lookup yields CDR1 MNHEY and CDR2 SVGAGI. V was pared by 5 bases and J by 1 base, with 4 bases of the junction left unmatched. CDR3 length: 15 residues. CDR3 region: CASSRTGGLNYGYTF. CDR3 DNA: TGTGCCAGCAGTCGGACAGGGGGGCTTAACTATGGCTACACCTTC.

The V gene is TRBV28, the J gene TRBJ2-5, with 14 positions matching TRBD2. The germline CDR1 and CDR2 sequences are MDHEN and SYDVKM. Unmatched junction bases numbered 13, after V lost 5 bases and J lost 2 bases. The CDR3 extends over 19 amino acids. DNA for the CDR3: TGTGCCAGCAGTCCTATGCTGGGACTAGCGGGAGTGGGGCAAGAGACCCAGTACTTC. Translating gives CASSPMLGLAGVGQETQYF.

The genes are TRBV11-2 and TRBJ2-3, with 10 bases aligning to TRBD2. CDR3 size: 18 residues. The V gene's germline CDR1 is SGHAT and CDR2 FQNNGV. The junction had 17 bases not matched to a gene; V was cut back by 5 bases and J by 6 bases. The CDR3 nucleotides are TGTGCCAGCAGCCCCCAGCTGAGGGTAGCGGGAGGCAGGGATACGCAGTATTTT. Its translation is CASSPQLRVAGGRDTQYF.

This clone was found many times. V usage is TRBV27 and J usage is TRBJ2-3; 13 bases align to TRBD2. Unmatched junction bases numbered 6, after V lost 7 bases and J lost 5 bases. This CDR3 has 15 residues. From germline, CDR1 is MNHEY and CDR2 SMNVEV (reference sequence). The CDR3 reads CASTRLAGGLDTQYF. The CDR3 DNA follows: TGTGCCAGCACTCGACTAGCGGGAGGACTAGATACGCAGTATTTT.

The CDR3 loop is CASSQGTYWARYNEQFF. CDR3 nucleotides: TGTGCCAGCAGCCAAGGGACTTATTGGGCCCGATACAATGAGCAGTTCTTC. The chain joins TRBV16 to TRBJ2-1; D possibly corresponds to TRBD2 (6 bases). The CDR3 is 17 residues long. The V end lost 2 bases, the J end lost 4 bases, and 18 bases lay between the germline ends. The germline gives CDR1 KGHSY, CDR2 FQNENV.

V gene TRBV27 combines with J gene TRBJ1-1, with TRBD1 identical over 8 bases. The CDR3 contains 19 residues. Germline-derived CDR1 and CDR2 are MNHEY and SMNVEV (reference sequence). Unmatched junction bases numbered 15, after V lost 2 bases and J lost 1 base. Written as DNA, the CDR3 is TGTGCCAGCAGTTTAGGGGGGTTAGACAGGGGTATTAGGAACACTGAAGCTTTCTTT. It yields the protein CASSLGGLDRGIRNTEAFF.

The chain employs TRBV4-1 and TRBJ1-2; TRBD1 aligns across 10 bases. Germline CDR1 MGHRA, CDR2 YSYEKL. This CDR3 contains 16 residues. Losses at the gene ends were 5 bases for V and 5 bases for J; bases not matched to a gene: 11. Written as DNA, the CDR3 is TGCGCCAGCAGCGGGACCGGGACAGGGGCGCGTTATGGCTACACCTTC. It codes for CASSGTGTGARYGYTF.

The V call is TRBV9, the J call TRBJ2-6; possibly TRBD1 or TRBD2 for D (5 bases each). Trimming took off 3 bases at V and 0 bases at J, with 16 bases between the two ends. The CDR3 totals 18 residues. The germline V gene encodes CDR1 SGDLS and CDR2 YYNGEE. CDR3 amino acids: CASSASGTAASGANVLTF. In DNA form, the CDR3 reads TGTGCCAGCAGCGCCTCCGGGACCGCCGCCTCTGGGGCCAACGTCCTGACTTTC.

This clone was seen a handful of times. The chain is built from TRBV7-3 and TRBJ2-1; D ambiguous. Germline V gives CDR1 SGHTA, CDR2 FQGTGA. With 0 bases removed from V and 3 bases from J, the gap between germline ends came to 3 bases. CDR3 length: 13 amino acids. DNA for the CDR3: TGTGCCAGCAGCTTAACCTACTACAATGAGCAGTTCTTC. Its protein is CASSLTYYNEQFF.

The rearrangement joins TRBV29-1 to TRBJ1-3; D gene uncertain. The CDR3 totals 13 residues. The germline V gene has CDR1 SQVTM and CDR2 ANQGSEA. Trimming took off 5 bases at V and 3 bases at J, with 11 bases between the two ends. CDR3 region: CSVHSGDGNTIYF. CDR3 DNA sequence: TGCAGCGTTCATTCGGGAGATGGAAACACCATATATTTT.

This clone was seen just once. The chain couples TRBV4-1 to TRBJ2-1, with 9 bases lining up with TRBD2. J lost 7 bases, V lost 1 base, and 14 bases had no gene match. The CDR3 length is 18 residues. Germline V gene data show CDR1 as MGHRA and CDR2 as YSYEKL. CDR3 DNA sequence: TGCGCCAGCAGCCAAGTGGGGTTGAGGCTAGCGGGGAATAATGAGCAGTTCTTC. It encodes CASSQVGLRLAGNNEQFF.

The V gene is TRBV27, the J gene TRBJ1-5, with a tentative D call TRBD1 (5 bases). The V end lost 0 bases, the J end lost 9 bases, and 15 bases lay between the germline ends. Germline CDR1 reads MNHEY; CDR2 reads SMNVEV (reference sequence). This CDR3 is 15 amino acids long. CDR3 loop: CASSLSTTGERPQHF. DNA of the CDR3: TGTGCCAGCAGTTTATCGACGACGGGGGAAAGGCCCCAGCATTTT.

This chain links TRBV7-2 with TRBJ2-7, with 13 bases that match TRBD2. The CDR3 consists of 16 residues. The V gene's germline CDR1 is SGHTA and CDR2 FQGNSA. V was clipped by 4 bases and J by 2 bases; unmatched bases: 5. CDR3 nucleotides: TGTGCCAGCAGCTGGGGGGGACTAGCGGGACCCTACGAGCAGTACTTC. It yields the protein CASSWGGLAGPYEQYF. The full variable domain, its missing parts supplied by reference TRBV7-2 and TRBJ2-7, is GAGVSQSPSNKVTEKGKDVELRCDPISGHTALYWYRQSLGQGLEFLIYFQGNSAPDKSGLPSDRFSAERTGGSVSTLTIQRTQQEDSAVYLCASSWGGLAGPYEQYFGPGTRLTVT.

The chain has TRBV9 and TRBJ2-1; possible D gene TRBD1, 5 bases. The CDR3 sequence is 14 residues long. V was clipped by 4 bases and J by 6 bases, with 14 bases between them. Germline CDR1 is SGDLS and CDR2 is YYNGEE. CDR3 amino acids: CASSPWGQLNEQFF. The CDR3 nucleotides read TGTGCCAGCAGCCCCTGGGGCCAGCTCAATGAGCAGTTCTTC.

The rearrangement joins TRBV6-1 to TRBJ2-7; tentative D call: TRBD1 (7 bases). Per the germline V gene, CDR1 is MNHNS and CDR2 is SASEGT. This CDR3 spans 13 amino acids. The V end was cut by 7 bases, the J end by 3 bases, with 13 bases between. The CDR3 region is CASKRQGGYEQYF. The CDR3 DNA is TGTGCCAGCAAGAGACAGGGAGGCTACGAGCAGTACTTC.

As concerns this clone: Germline is not matched at one junction end, which may reflect a read error. This chain joins TRBV28 and TRBJ1-1; the D is unclear. CDR1 is MDHEN, CDR2 SYDVKM, per germline. The CDR3 consists of 12 residues. The CDR3 DNA reads as TGTGCCAGCAGCACCCTGTCGGGAAGTCGTACCTTT. Protein product: CASSTLSGSRTF.

The count of this clone is one. V is TRBV5-8 and J is TRBJ1-5; TRBD1 matches 9 bases. This CDR3 is built from 15 residues. Per the germline V gene, CDR1 is SGHTS and CDR2 is YDEGEE. V shed 0 bases, J shed 9 bases, and the junction held 7 bases outside the gene matches. The DNA of the CDR3 is TGTGCCAGCAGCTTGGGGGACAGGGAGCGTAGGCCCCAGCATTTT. Encoded protein: CASSLGDRERRPQHF.

This sequence joins TRBV28 and TRBJ2-3; D possibly matches TRBD1 or TRBD2 (6 bases each). The V gene's germline CDR1 is MDHEN and CDR2 SYDVKM. V was clipped by 4 bases and J by 4 bases, with 18 bases between them. The CDR3 consists of 16 residues. The CDR3 coding sequence is TGTGCCAGCAGTTACCCGCGGGCAGGGGAGGCAGATACGCAGTATTTT. Its protein product is CASSYPRAGEADTQYF.

This clone came up a few times. V and J are TRBV2 and TRBJ2-3; 7 nucleotides match TRBD1. In germline, CDR1 is SNHLY, CDR2 FYNNEI. The CDR3 has 14 amino acids. J was trimmed by 3 bases and V by 3 bases; bases with no gene match: 3. In DNA form, the CDR3 reads TGTGCCAGCAGTGATGGGACAGTTACAGATACGCAGTATTTT. Protein sequence: CASSDGTVTDTQYF.

The gene calls are TRBV11-2 and TRBJ1-1; D unresolved. This CDR3 has 15 amino acids. CDR1 and CDR2 from the germline V gene are SGHAT and FQNNGV. V was cut by 3 bases and J by 0 bases, with 11 bases left in between. The DNA of the CDR3 is TGTGCCAGCAGCTTGCCTAGGCCGCTGAACACTGAAGCTTTCTTT. It encodes CASSLPRPLNTEAFF.